This TCR beta chain was retrieved from a study of blood T cell repertoires in COVID-19. Background on the study: Samples taken during acute and convalescent COVID-19 were collected in the United States, Italy and Spain.

Methods used by the authors: The assay estimated nucleated cells by amplifying reference gene primers. Method: immunoSEQ multiplex PCR; TCRdb's copy keeps in-frame clones and lacks some. From that table come the V and J calls and clone size; the DNA was used to work out D and trimming. The sample yields around 440,000 clones, roughly 88% seen once. The V gene's germline CDR1 is SGHRS and CDR2 YFSETQ. The germline V and J ends were trimmed by 1 base and 4 bases, with 14 bases remaining between them. The CDR3 covers 15 residues. Sequencing was carried out using peripheral blood. This chain uses TRBV5-1 with TRBJ1-2; D gene uncertain. The clonotype comes from a woman between 45 and 60 years old with COVID-19, enrolled during active disease. In DNA form, the CDR3 reads TGCGCCAGCAGCTTGTCGAGGGCGAGACCCTATGGCTACACCTTC. Protein sequence: CASSLSRARPYGYTF.